The clone carrying this T cell receptor (beta chain) was counted only a few times. The target antigen is unknown. MiXCR was run by TCRdb on the RT-PCR reads, yielding one entry per CDR3 protein. Of 600,000 to 700,000 distinct CDR3 sequences detected, 14% appear once; the ten largest clones hold 7.5% to 9%. V was cut by 0 bases and J by 6 bases, with 9 bases left in between. Looked up from germline, CDR1 is MNHEY and CDR2 is SVGEGT. The CDR3 is 14 residues long. The sample is drawn from a study of response to subunit inactivated influenza vaccine. Study-wide results and limits: Authors suggested that a seasonal influenza vaccination recruits few new T cells each time.

The chain links TRBV6-2 or TRBV6-3 to TRBJ1-5, with a tentative D call TRBD1 (6 bases). This sample comprised PBMCs from blood, obtained 14 to 15 days before vaccination. The clonotype was recovered from a man aged 50-59 years who received an inactivated influenza vaccine. This chain's CDR3 is CASSYSGGLQPQHF. The CDR3 DNA is TGTGCCAGCAGTTACTCAGGGGGACTTCAGCCCCAGCATTTT.